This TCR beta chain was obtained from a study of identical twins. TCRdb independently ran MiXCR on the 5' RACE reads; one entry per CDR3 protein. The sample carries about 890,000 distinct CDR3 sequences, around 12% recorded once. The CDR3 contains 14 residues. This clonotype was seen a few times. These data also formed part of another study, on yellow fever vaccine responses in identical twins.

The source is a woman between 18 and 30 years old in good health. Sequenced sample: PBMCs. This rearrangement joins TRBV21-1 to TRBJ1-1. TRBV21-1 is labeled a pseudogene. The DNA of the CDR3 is TGTGCCAGCAGTTGGGTGGCGGAGGACACTGAAGCTTTCTTT. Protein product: CASSWVAEDTEAFF.